The entry that follows covers one T cell receptor beta chain sequence. Antigen: not known. This record belongs to a study of T-cell memory formation after mild COVID-19. In the study overall: Across donors, TCR clusters were largely donor specific. Whole-study results and caveats: Pre-infection memory already had some responding clones, implying cross-reactive memory joined.

The CDR3 is 14 residues long. Germline loops: CDR1 DFQATT, CDR2 SNEGSKA (reference sequence). The V and J ends lost 6 bases and 1 base respectively, with 14 bases between them. TCRdb ran MiXCR on the 5' RACE reads and lists one entry per CDR3 protein. The sample consists of 350,000 to 500,000 distinct CDR3 sequences, about 19% of them appearing once. The specimen was PBMCs or a T cell subset sorted from them (not recorded which). The sequence came from an adult woman who had mild COVID-19 (a few samples of this study predate the infection). Cell type and time point are not known. The V and J genes are TRBV20-1 and TRBJ2-3; weak D call: TRBD2 (6 bases). For the CDR3, the DNA is TGCAGTGCCACGGGAGCGGCTCGCACAGATACGCAGTATTTT. Protein product: CSATGAARTDTQYF.